Listed below are T cell receptor beta chains from one sample, sequenced in a study of PD-1 blockade in classical Hodgkin lymphoma. Sequencing was performed with immunoSEQ multiplex PCR; in TCRdb, only in-frame clones are kept and a portion is missing. The table lists 100,000 to 120,000 clones, 80% to 90% of them singletons. Sequences were derived from peripheral blood mononuclear cells (PBMCs), sampled before the second cycle of nivolumab. The origin of the receptors is a human donor with classical Hodgkin lymphoma. Each CDR3 is given with its conserved first and last residue.

v_gene: TRBV5-1; CDR3aa: CASSFVQAQGAEAFF
v_gene: TRBV18; CDR3aa: CASSPLGQGAKQPQHF
v_gene: TRBV27; CDR3aa: CASSLGYETGFNTEAFF
v_gene: TRBV5-1; CDR3aa: CASSLEPGRSNQPQHF
v_gene: TRBV9; CDR3aa: CASSVNRDRGVGYTGELFF
v_gene: TRBV30; CDR3aa: CAWMRGSYEQYF
v_gene: TRBV19; CDR3aa: CASSLRRDQETQYF
v_gene: TRBV5-4; CDR3aa: CASSLASAKRDEQFF
v_gene: TRBV6-5; CDR3aa: CASMTGQGTEAFF
v_gene: TRBV4-3; CDR3aa: CASRLGMSSYNEQFF
v_gene: TRBV18; CDR3aa: CASSTDLGGGYTF
v_gene: TRBV11-2; CDR3aa: CASSRLLAGFSGANVLTF
v_gene: TRBV12-5; CDR3aa: CARRWRLHSGNTIYF
v_gene: TRBV11-2; CDR3aa: CASSLVGAYEQYF
v_gene: TRBV5-1; CDR3aa: CASSLGRQGNTEAFF
v_gene: TRBV7-2; CDR3aa: CASSPGGSGSKFNEQFF
v_gene: TRBV28; CDR3aa: CASSSLFVWREGHQGTGELFF
v_gene: TRBV7-9; CDR3aa: CASSLAGVGYTF
v_gene: TRBV15; CDR3aa: CATSRAPGGTYEQYF
v_gene: TRBV30; CDR3aa: CAWSGRLGEFF
v_gene: TRBV19; CDR3aa: CASRSGLQPQHF
v_gene: TRBV7-6; CDR3aa: CASSLGGGVTDTQYF
v_gene: TRBV27; CDR3aa: CASSLEGYSRWGEQYF
v_gene: TRBV20-1; CDR3aa: CSAGQVYGYTF
v_gene: TRBV10-3; CDR3aa: CAISERDEQYF
v_gene: TRBV7-7; CDR3aa: CASSRGVNQPQHF
v_gene: TRBV9; CDR3aa: CASSVVTLAEVNEQFF
v_gene: TRBV10-3; CDR3aa: CAISESNGQETQYF
v_gene: TRBV19; CDR3aa: CASSITTRQGWDTEAFF
v_gene: TRBV5-6; CDR3aa: CASSLNREINEKLFF
v_gene: TRBV29-1; CDR3aa: CSVDSGEAFF
v_gene: TRBV11-3; CDR3aa: CASSLGLAVQYEQYF
v_gene: TRBV5-4; CDR3aa: CASSSRTDEKLFF
v_gene: TRBV6-5; CDR3aa: CASSYSTDRGFFGYTF
v_gene: TRBV5-1; CDR3aa: CASSPGDSGNTIYF
v_gene: TRBV6-6; CDR3aa: CASSYSTGGNEQYF
v_gene: TRBV18; CDR3aa: CASSPVGFGGELFF
v_gene: TRBV27; CDR3aa: CASSTLGTDTQYF
v_gene: TRBV4-1; CDR3aa: CASSQDGDVYNEQFF
v_gene: TRBV28; CDR3aa: CASTQRAAPQETQYF
v_gene: TRBV4-2; CDR3aa: CASSQDARGAGELFF
v_gene: TRBV28; CDR3aa: CASSARGVSSYEQYF
v_gene: TRBV5-1; CDR3aa: CASSSGAGGYTGELFF
v_gene: TRBV21-1; CDR3aa: CASSGAPGPTQETQYF
v_gene: TRBV10-3; CDR3aa: CAISELGEGLPYNEQFF
v_gene: TRBV13; CDR3aa: CASSTGVGEQYF
v_gene: TRBV6-1; CDR3aa: CASSESRTGNYGYTF
v_gene: TRBV27; CDR3aa: CASSLGQGGLVNTEAFF
v_gene: TRBV11-3; CDR3aa: CASSEGQGSGEQYF
v_gene: TRBV5-5; CDR3aa: CASSLAVDPSGRGTYEQYF
v_gene: TRBV7-9; CDR3aa: CASSLKLAPFPGELFF
v_gene: TRBV27; CDR3aa: CASSSTGATTGPRTDTQYF
v_gene: TRBV7-2; CDR3aa: CASSRTGTSEKLFF
v_gene: TRBV28; CDR3aa: CASRRASGSYEQYF